A selection of T cell receptor beta chains follows, all from one sample in a study of cytomegalovirus exposure and HLA in healthy donors. TCRdb's copy holds only in-frame clones and misses some; the assay was immunoSEQ multiplex PCR. The sample includes 130,000 to 150,000 clones, roughly 75% of them seen just once. Sample: PBMCs. The receptors were gathered from a young man in good health and CMV-seronegative. Both conserved end residues are part of each CDR3.

v_call: TRBV5-1
cdr3_length: 17
cdr3_aa: CASSLAGLAGRPDTQYF

v_call: TRBV28
cdr3_length: 15
cdr3_aa: CASSLSEGANYGYTF

v_call: TRBV11-2
cdr3_length: 14
cdr3_aa: CASSSLAVQETQYF

v_call: TRBV4-1
cdr3_length: 13
cdr3_aa: CASSQDGLTEAFF

v_call: TRBV6-5
cdr3_length: 12
cdr3_aa: CASKFAGETQYF

v_call: TRBV9
cdr3_length: 16
cdr3_aa: CASSARASAGDYEQYF

v_call: TRBV6-1
cdr3_length: 16
cdr3_aa: CASSGAGTGWTGELFF

v_call: TRBV6-1
cdr3_length: 16
cdr3_aa: CASSESRGRRNTEAFF

v_call: TRBV19
cdr3_length: 15
cdr3_aa: CASSFRDRYYYGYTF

v_call: TRBV2
cdr3_length: 16
cdr3_aa: CASSVVLAGVTDTQYF

v_call: TRBV7-8
cdr3_length: 13
cdr3_aa: CASSLQGWTEAFF

v_call: TRBV6-5
cdr3_length: 15
cdr3_aa: CASSLVREGRYGYTF

v_call: TRBV18
cdr3_length: 14
cdr3_aa: CASSPGQVNEKLFF

v_call: TRBV6-5
cdr3_length: 15
cdr3_aa: CASSPSRGAQETQYF

v_call: TRBV18
cdr3_length: 16
cdr3_aa: CASSPPGQGGTDTQYF

v_call: TRBV28
cdr3_length: 16
cdr3_aa: CASSSHGLGQRTEQYF

v_call: TRBV6-5
cdr3_length: 14
cdr3_aa: CASSYSTEGRAAFF

v_call: TRBV5-1
cdr3_length: 15
cdr3_aa: CASSRQGDSTYEQYF

v_call: TRBV14
cdr3_length: 16
cdr3_aa: CASSAPGGQGINEQFF

v_call: TRBV18
cdr3_length: 12
cdr3_aa: CASSQQGYEQYF

v_call: TRBV5-6
cdr3_length: 13
cdr3_aa: CASGDLANTEAFF

v_call: TRBV13
cdr3_length: 15
cdr3_aa: CASRRRGGSQETQYF

v_call: TRBV18
cdr3_length: 17
cdr3_aa: CASSPKTSGTSTDTQYF

v_call: TRBV19
cdr3_length: 16
cdr3_aa: CASSIDTVTQPPGQYF

v_call: TRBV6-1
cdr3_length: 14
cdr3_aa: CASSEGTGGYEQYF

v_call: TRBV2
cdr3_length: 15
cdr3_aa: CASSDSLGLVYEQYF

v_call: TRBV5-1
cdr3_length: 14
cdr3_aa: CASCLGQGGETQYF

v_call: TRBV9
cdr3_length: 13
cdr3_aa: CASSETGTGELFF

v_call: TRBV4-1
cdr3_length: 15
cdr3_aa: CASSPRESTNEKLFF

v_call: TRBV5-1
cdr3_length: 12
cdr3_aa: CASSLSGVEQYF

v_call: TRBV4-1
cdr3_length: 18
cdr3_aa: CASSPLFLRDRGMDEQYF

v_call: TRBV6-1
cdr3_length: 17
cdr3_aa: CASSERGDRSSGNTIYF

v_call: TRBV18
cdr3_length: 15
cdr3_aa: CASSPQEKGRETQYF

v_call: TRBV19
cdr3_length: 18
cdr3_aa: CASSPRQGENAGANVLTF

v_call: TRBV5-1
cdr3_length: 16
cdr3_aa: CASSLGQGRDNSPLHF

v_call: TRBV28
cdr3_length: 15
cdr3_aa: CASRNPGLAQETQYF

v_call: TRBV4-1
cdr3_length: 12
cdr3_aa: CASSHESGPQNF

v_call: TRBV15
cdr3_length: 19
cdr3_aa: CATSRELARVTGGWETQYF

v_call: TRBV6-5
cdr3_length: 13
cdr3_aa: CASSSTRFTEAFF

v_call: TRBV27
cdr3_length: 15
cdr3_aa: CASSPSRTVPRPQYF